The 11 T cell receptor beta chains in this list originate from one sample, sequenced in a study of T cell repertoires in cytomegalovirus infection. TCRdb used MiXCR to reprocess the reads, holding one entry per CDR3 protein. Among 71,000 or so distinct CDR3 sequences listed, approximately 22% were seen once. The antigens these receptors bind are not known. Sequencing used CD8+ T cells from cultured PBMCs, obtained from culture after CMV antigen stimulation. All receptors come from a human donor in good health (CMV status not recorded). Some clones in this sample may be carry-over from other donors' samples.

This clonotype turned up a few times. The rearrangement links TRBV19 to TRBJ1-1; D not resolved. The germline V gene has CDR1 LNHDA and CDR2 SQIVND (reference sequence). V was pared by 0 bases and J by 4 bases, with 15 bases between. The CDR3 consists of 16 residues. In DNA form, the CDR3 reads TGTGCCAGTAGTATAGAGGCAGATCCTTTGGGCACTGAAGCTTTCTTT. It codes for CASSIEADPLGTEAFF.

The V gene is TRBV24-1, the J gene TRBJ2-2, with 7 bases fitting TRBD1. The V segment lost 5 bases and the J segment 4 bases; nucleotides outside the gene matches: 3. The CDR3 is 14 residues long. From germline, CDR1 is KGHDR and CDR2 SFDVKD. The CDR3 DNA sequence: TGTGCCACCAGTGTCACAGGGGTCACCGGGGAGCTGTTTTTT. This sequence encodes CATSVTGVTGELFF.

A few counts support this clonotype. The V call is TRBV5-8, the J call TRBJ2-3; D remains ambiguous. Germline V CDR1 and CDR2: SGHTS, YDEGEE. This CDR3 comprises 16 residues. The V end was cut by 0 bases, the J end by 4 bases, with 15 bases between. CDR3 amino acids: CASSLVSLAIADTQYF. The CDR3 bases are TGTGCCAGCAGCTTGGTCTCTTTGGCGATCGCAGATACGCAGTATTTT.

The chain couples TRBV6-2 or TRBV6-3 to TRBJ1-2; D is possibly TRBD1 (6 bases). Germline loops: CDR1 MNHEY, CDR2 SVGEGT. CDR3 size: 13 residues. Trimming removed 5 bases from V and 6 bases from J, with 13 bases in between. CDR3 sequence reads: CASSRGQSDGYTF. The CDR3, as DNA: TGTGCCAGCAGTCGGGGACAATCGGATGGCTACACCTTC.

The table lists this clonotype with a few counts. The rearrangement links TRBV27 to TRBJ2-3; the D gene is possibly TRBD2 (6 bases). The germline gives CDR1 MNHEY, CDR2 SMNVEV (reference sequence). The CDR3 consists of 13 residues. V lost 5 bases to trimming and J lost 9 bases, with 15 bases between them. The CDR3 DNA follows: TGTGCCAGCAGTCCACTACCGGGAGTGACGCAGTATTTT. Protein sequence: CASSPLPGVTQYF.

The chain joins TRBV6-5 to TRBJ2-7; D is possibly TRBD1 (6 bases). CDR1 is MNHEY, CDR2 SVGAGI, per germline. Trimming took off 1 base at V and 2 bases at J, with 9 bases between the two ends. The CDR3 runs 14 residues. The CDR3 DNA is TGTGCCAGCAGTTACTTCGGACAGACCTACGAGCAGTACTTC. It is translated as CASSYFGQTYEQYF.

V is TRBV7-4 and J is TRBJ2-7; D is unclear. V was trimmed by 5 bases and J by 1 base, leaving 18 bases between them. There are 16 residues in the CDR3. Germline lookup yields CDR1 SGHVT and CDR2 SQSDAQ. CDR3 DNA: TGTGCCAGCAGCAGCATTGGACCTCACGGATCCTACGAGCAGTACTTC. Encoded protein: CASSSIGPHGSYEQYF.

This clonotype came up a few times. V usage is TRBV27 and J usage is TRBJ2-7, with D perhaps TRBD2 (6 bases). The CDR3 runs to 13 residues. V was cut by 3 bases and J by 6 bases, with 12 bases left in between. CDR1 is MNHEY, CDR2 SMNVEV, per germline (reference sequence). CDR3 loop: CASSLASGGEQYF. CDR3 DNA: TGTGCCAGCAGTTTGGCGTCCGGGGGCGAGCAGTACTTC.

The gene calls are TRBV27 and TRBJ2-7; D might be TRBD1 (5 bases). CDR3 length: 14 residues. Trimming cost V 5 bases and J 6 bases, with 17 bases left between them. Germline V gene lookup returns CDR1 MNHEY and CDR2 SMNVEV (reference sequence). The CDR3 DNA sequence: TGTGCCAGCAGTCTGTTTACAGGTGGCGGCGAGCAGTACTTC. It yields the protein CASSLFTGGGEQYF.

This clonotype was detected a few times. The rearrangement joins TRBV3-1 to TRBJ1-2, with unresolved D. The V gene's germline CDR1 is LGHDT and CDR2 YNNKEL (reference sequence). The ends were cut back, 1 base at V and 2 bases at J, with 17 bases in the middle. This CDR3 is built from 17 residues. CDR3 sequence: CASSQGNGPGANYGYTF. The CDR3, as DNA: TGTGCCAGCAGCCAAGGAAACGGGCCGGGAGCGAACTATGGCTACACCTTC.

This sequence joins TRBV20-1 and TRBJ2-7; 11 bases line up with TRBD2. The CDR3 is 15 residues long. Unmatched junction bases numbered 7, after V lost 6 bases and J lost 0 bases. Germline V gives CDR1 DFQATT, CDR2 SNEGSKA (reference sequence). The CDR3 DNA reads TGCAGTGCAAATGTACTAGCGGGGGACTCCTACGAGCAGTACTTC. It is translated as CSANVLAGDSYEQYF.